The present TCR beta chain was sequenced within a study of shared clonotypes between healthy human individuals (dated by TCRdb to 2020 to 2021). For the wider study: The cohort included a few men and a couple of women between 18 and 49 years of age. The study deeply sequenced blood TCR repertoires of about 5 healthy adults to estimate repertoire size and the extent of clonotype sharing between individuals. Between about 0.8 and 9 billion PBMCs per donor were obtained by leukapheresis. Libraries were prepared and TCR repertoires were sequenced by different laboratories using diverse techniques, in order to increase sequencing depth and limit assay-specific biases. For each donor, CD4 naive and CD4 memory were each given three plates, CD8 naive was given two plates, and CD8 memory was given one plate. What the study reported, not specific to this receptor: Naive subsets generally had larger estimated clonotype richness than memory subsets did. Higher generation probabilities were observed for clonotypes shared by all four sorted-subset donors than for non-shared clonotypes. Sharing across a few donors was observed for approximately 5% of naive CD4, about 4% of naive CD8, 2.3% of memory CD4, and about 0.4% of memory CD8 clonotypes. Pairwise subsampling led to the expectation that sequencing depth would affect the degree of clonotype sharing among donors. Incomplete sequencing was indicated by rarefaction of sorted-subset datasets, despite the large sequencing depth. Sampling was limited to blood, and TCR repertoires in tissue likely differ from TCR repertoires in blood. The genetic and exposure-history diversity represented was limited by the small number of donors.

With regard to this clone: Its antigen is currently not known. Base qualities are not recorded, but no much larger clone differs from it by a single base.

CDR3 length: 14 amino acids, cysteine to phenylalanine. The retained sequence is limited to the CDR3, 42 bases, with the frame set at the first base. CDR1 and CDR2, looked up from the germline V gene (reference sequence), are LNHDA and SQIVND. Clipping removes 6 bases from V and 4 bases from J, with 7 as the unmatched junction base count. TCR CDR3 regions were amplified from genomic DNA by multiplex PCR using the deep immunoSEQ assay. Genomic DNA extracted from each cell subset was distributed evenly over all wells of several immunoSEQ 96-well plates, and each plate served as one replicate. For sorted subsets, each replicate PCR was loaded with approximately 190 ng genomic DNA, equivalent to 30,000 or so T cell genomes. Purified libraries were measured with a Qubit 3.0 fluorometer, size-checked on a Bioanalyzer 2100, and measured again with the KAPA Library Quantification kit. Every immunoSEQ 96-well plate was sequenced on a separate single-read 150-cycle Illumina NextSeq 550 flow cell. As for the original processing: Because the immunoSEQ output held only junctional sequences and lacked quality scores, the filtering could not match the filtering applied to full-length reads. Sequences were annotated with PyIR, a Python wrapper for IgBLAST v1.9, using IMGT germline references to assign V/J genes and CDR3. Reads were filtered out if the reads had weak V/J assignments (E-value above 1e-6), no CDR3, stop codons, out-of-frame junctions, or ambiguous translated residues. V3J clonotypes were defined as sequences sharing the same inferred V gene, J gene, and CDR3 amino acid sequence. Percentage overlap between repertoires was computed as shared unique clonotypes divided by the size of the smaller repertoire. RTK rarefaction, the Chao1 estimator, and Recon v2.1 estimates of unobserved clonotypes were used to assess repertoire richness. For all TCRbeta clonotypes obtained by the gDNA method from a handful of donors, generation probabilities were computed with OLGA. TCRdb's version of the immuneACCESS table is confined to in-frame rearrangements and falls short of the full clone set. An unresolved V gene accounts for under half of the shortfall where checked; the remainder is of unknown origin. V, J and clone size are taken as reported in that table, and D and trimming were inferred from the DNA itself. Across this sample there are about 380,000 clones, with around 96% seen only once. Of the sample, 0.25% to 0.35% falls within the top ten clones.

Donors were healthy HIV-negative adults with no recently reported acute infections or vaccinations. All donors were Caucasian adults living in Nashville, Tennessee, USA. CD8 memory samples combined magnetically selected CD45RO+ cells with CCR7-negative CD45RA+ effector memory (TemRA) cells. Blood was collected by leukapheresis, and PBMCs were isolated by Ficoll-Histopaque density gradient centrifugation and then cryopreserved in liquid nitrogen vapor phase. Analytical flow cytometry was used to check the purity and quantity of every magnetically sorted T cell population. Genomic DNA was isolated from each sorted fraction and quantified by UV absorbance on a Nanodrop 2000c.

Rearrangement joined TRBV19 to TRBJ1-1; TRBD1 matches 8 bases in the middle. The sequencing sample was made of memory CD8+ T cells sorted from blood. The cell subset or site label of this sample denotes: CD45RO+ cells pooled with CCR7-negative TemRA cells. This sequence originates from a man aged 30 to 45 in good health. The encoded CDR3 is CASRLTDRATEAFF. The nucleotide sequence is TGTGCCAGTAGGCTCACGGACAGGGCCACTGAAGCTTTCTTT.